This T cell receptor (beta chain) was sequenced in a study of response to subunit inactivated influenza vaccine. Study observations and caveats: Authors proposed each seasonal influenza vaccination draws in few new T cells.

Worth noting for this clonotype: Its antigen is not identified.

CDR1 and CDR2 (germline): MNHEY, SVGEGT. This CDR3 is built from 14 residues. V dropped 4 bases and J dropped 7 bases, with 11 bases sitting between them. MiXCR, run by TCRdb on the RT-PCR reads, gives a single entry per CDR3 protein. The sample yields roughly 290,000 distinct CDR3 sequences, around a fifth seen once. The input for sequencing was PBMCs from blood, taken less than 22 months after vaccination. J is TRBJ1-6 and V is TRBV6-2 or TRBV6-3; maybe TRBD1 (5 bases). This TCR came from a man aged 50-75 years who received an inactivated influenza vaccine. The CDR3 DNA follows: TGTGCCAGCAGTTCTGCAGGGAGGAATTCACCCCTCCACTTT. Protein sequence: CASSSAGRNSPLHF.